At least ten counts were recorded for the clone carrying this T cell receptor (beta chain). The CDR3 extends over 14 amino acids. Germline lookup yields CDR1 SGDLS and CDR2 YYNGEE. V gave up 4 bases and J gave up 1 base, with 11 bases separating them. Regions amplified from RNA transcripts were the TCR beta CDR3 regions. The study used the HTBI primer set for a first-round RT-PCR of the TCR CDR3. TCRdb called the multiplex PCR reads again in MiXCR, with one record for every CDR3 protein. The repertoire holds under 500,000 distinct CDR3 sequences, with more than 13% as singletons. These data are taken from a study of T cells in Graves' hyperthyroidism and ophthalmopathy. The authors obtained PBMCs from 10 ml of fresh peripheral blood.

The source is a man in his fifties with Graves' ophthalmopathy. The V gene is TRBV9, the J gene TRBJ1-1, with D possibly being TRBD1 (5 bases). Sequenced material: blood. The CDR3 loop reads CASSPGHRNTEAFF. CDR3 in DNA: TGTGCCAGCAGCCCCGGACACAGGAACACTGAAGCTTTCTTT.